Shown below are 27 T cell receptor beta chains from a single sample sequenced in a study of siplizumab effects on memory and regulatory T cells. Profiled with immunoSEQ multiplex PCR; TCRdb holds only in-frame clones, not every one. This sample has some 100,000 clones, with 75% to 95% found just once. Material: CD4+ T cells sorted from blood. These receptors were collected from a human donor in good health.

The V call is TRBV9, the J call TRBJ1-6, with TRBD1 identical over 10 bases. CDR3 length: 14 residues. V shed 5 bases and J 8 bases; nucleotides not matched to a gene: 4. Germline V gene lookup returns CDR1 SGDLS and CDR2 YYNGEE. The DNA for the CDR3 is TGTGCCAGCAGATCCGGGACAGGGGATTCACCCCTCCACTTT. Its translation is CASRSGTGDSPLHF. Filled out from reference TRBV9 and TRBJ1-6, the complete variable domain reads DSGVTQTPKHLITATGQRVTLRCSPRSGDLSVYWYQQSLDQGLQFLIQYYNGEERAKGNILERFSAQQFPDLHSELNLSSLELGDSALYFCASRSGTGDSPLHFGNGTRLTVT.

The chain joins TRBV27 to TRBJ2-2; the match to TRBD2 covers 8 bases. The J segment lost 6 bases and the V segment lost 6 bases, leaving 15 bases of the junction unmatched. The CDR3 totals 17 residues. The germline CDR1 and CDR2 sequences are MNHEY and SMNVEV (reference sequence). The CDR3: CASRPTGTSLAPGELFF. The CDR3 region has the DNA TGTGCCAGCAGGCCGACCGGGACTAGTTTGGCGCCCGGGGAGCTGTTTTTT.

V is TRBV28 and J is TRBJ2-5, with TRBD1 matching 11 bases. The CDR3 has 14 amino acids. J lost 4 bases, V lost 8 bases, and 6 bases had no gene match. The germline V gene has CDR1 MDHEN and CDR2 SYDVKM. The CDR3 DNA sequence: TGTGCCAGCTACCGGGACAGGGGGGGAGAGACCCAGTACTTC. The encoded protein is CASYRDRGGETQYF.

This clone has just one count. The chain carries TRBV6-1 and TRBJ1-2; a possible D gene is TRBD1 (5 bases). V shed 9 bases and J shed 5 bases, with 16 bases lying between them. The CDR3 loop spans 13 amino acids. Germline loops: CDR1 MNHNS, CDR2 SASEGT. CDR3 DNA: TGTGCCAGTGGTCAGGGTCTTCGGTATGGCTACACCTTC. Its protein product is CASGQGLRYGYTF.

The chain uses TRBV28 and TRBJ1-2; D is uncertain. The V end lost 3 bases, the J end lost 8 bases, and 13 bases lay between the germline ends. The CDR3 totals 13 residues. Germline-derived CDR1 and CDR2 are MDHEN and SYDVKM. The CDR3 loop is CASSFGQERGYTF. The CDR3 DNA reads as TGTGCCAGCAGTTTTGGGCAGGAGAGAGGCTACACCTTC.

The CDR3 loop is CASSYSTAGKPEAFF. CDR3 nucleotide sequence: TGTGCCAGCAGTTACTCGACGGCAGGGAAGCCTGAAGCTTTCTTT. The chain has TRBV6-6 and TRBJ1-1, with a tentative D call TRBD1 (5 bases). CDR3 size: 15 residues. The V and J ends lost 0 bases and 6 bases respectively, with 14 bases between them. Germline V lookup: CDR1 MNHNY, CDR2 SVGAGI (reference sequence).

In this sample, this clone turned up once. The chain employs TRBV5-1 and TRBJ1-6; 8 bases align to TRBD1. The V gene's germline CDR1 is SGHRS and CDR2 YFSETQ. J gave up 7 bases and V 0 bases, and 0 bases lay outside the gene matches. The CDR3 is 14 amino acids. The CDR3 DNA follows: TGCGCCAGCAGCTTGGGGACAGGGAATTCACCCCTCCACTTT. Residues: CASSLGTGNSPLHF.

This chain joins TRBV25-1 and TRBJ2-4; tentatively, D is TRBD1 (6 bases). The CDR3 sequence is 15 residues long. Germline V gene data show CDR1 as MGHDK and CDR2 as SYGVNS. Trimming took off 2 bases at V and 4 bases at J, with 12 bases between the two ends. The CDR3, as DNA: TGTGCCAGCAGTGAAACCTTACAGGGTAAAAACATTCAGTACTTC. Translating it yields CASSETLQGKNIQYF.

The chain is built from TRBV15 and TRBJ1-1; possible D gene TRBD1, 5 bases. Germline assignment: CDR1 LNHNV and CDR2 YYDKDF (reference sequence). This CDR3 region has 16 residues. The V end was cut by 6 bases, the J end by 1 base, with 18 bases between. CDR3 amino acids: CATSERLGTPNTEAFF. CDR3 DNA sequence: TGTGCCACCAGTGAGAGATTGGGGACCCCGAACACTGAAGCTTTCTTT.

This rearrangement joins TRBV7-3 to TRBJ2-7; possible D gene TRBD1, 6 bases. The V gene's germline CDR1 is SGHTA and CDR2 FQGTGA. The CDR3 covers 13 residues. Trimming pared 5 bases from V and 3 bases from J, leaving 11 bases between. This CDR3 is CASSPRGGYEQYF. CDR3 bases: TGTGCCAGCAGCCCCCGAGGGGGCTACGAGCAGTACTTC.

The chain joins TRBV10-3 to TRBJ1-6, with D tentatively TRBD1 (6 bases). The CDR3 consists of 15 residues. Trimming removed 5 bases at V and 7 bases at J, with 15 bases between. Germline V gives CDR1 ENHRY, CDR2 SYGVKD. CDR3 in amino acids: CAISITDRGNSPLHF. The CDR3 region has the DNA TGTGCCATCAGTATAACGGACAGAGGGAATTCACCCCTCCACTTT.

The chain joins TRBV5-1 to TRBJ2-5, with 8 bases fitting TRBD1. CDR1 is SGHRS and CDR2 is YFSETQ in the germline V gene. The CDR3 is 14 residues long. V lost 2 bases, J lost 5 bases, and 5 bases stayed unmatched. The CDR3 is CASSFGTGVETQYF. The CDR3, as DNA: TGCGCCAGCAGCTTCGGGACAGGAGTGGAGACCCAGTACTTC.

The chain recombines TRBV5-6 with TRBJ2-2, with TRBD2 matching over 7 bases. Trimming removed 2 bases from V and 5 bases from J; junction bases left unmatched: 6. The germline V gene encodes CDR1 SGHDT and CDR2 YYEEEE. This CDR3 is 15 amino acids long. CDR3 amino acids: CASSFGGLSTGELFF. CDR3 bases: TGTGCCAGCAGCTTTGGGGGACTAAGTACCGGGGAGCTGTTTTTT.

The chain combines TRBV7-2 with TRBJ1-5, with 8 bases lining up with TRBD1. This CDR3 has 14 residues. Losses at the gene ends were 3 bases for V and 6 bases for J; bases not matched to a gene: 4. The germline gives CDR1 SGHTA, CDR2 FQGNSA. CDR3 in DNA: TGTGCCAGCAGCTTGCTACAGGGGGTTCAGCCCCAGCATTTT. Its protein product is CASSLLQGVQPQHF.

The CDR3 DNA reads as TGTGCCAGCACCCTGATGACGGGGGGCGAGCAGTACTTC. Translated, it gives CASTLMTGGEQYF. The rearrangement links TRBV5-5 to TRBJ2-7, with 7 bases aligning to TRBD2. The V gene end was trimmed by 6 bases and the J gene end by 6 bases; junction bases not matched to a gene: 9. CDR1 and CDR2 (germline): SGHKS, YYEKEE (reference sequence). The CDR3 totals 13 residues.

This chain connects TRBV11-1 to TRBJ2-3; 8 nucleotides agree with TRBD1. This CDR3 has 15 residues. CDR1 is SGHAT and CDR2 is FQDESV in the germline V gene (reference sequence). The ends lost 4 bases at V and 5 bases at J; junction bases unmatched: 8. CDR3 bases: TGTGCCAGCAGCTCCAGGGGGGACAGGTTAGATACGCAGTATTTT. Its protein product is CASSSRGDRLDTQYF.

The genes are TRBV25-1 and TRBJ2-1; D might be TRBD1 or TRBD2, each matching 5 bases. V lost 6 bases and J lost 4, with 7 bases in between. CDR1 is MGHDK, CDR2 SYGVNS, per germline. CDR3 size: 12 residues. This CDR3 is CASRRGYNEQFF. CDR3 nucleotides: TGTGCCAGCAGGAGGGGTTACAATGAGCAGTTCTTC. The full variable domain, its missing parts supplied by reference TRBV25-1 and TRBJ2-1, is EADIYQTPRYLVIGTGKKITLECSQTMGHDKMYWYQQDPGMELHLIHYSYGVNSTEKGDLSSESTVSRIRTEHFPLTLESARPSHTSQYLCASRRGYNEQFFGPGTRLTVL.

The chain couples TRBV7-2 to TRBJ2-1; D unclear. Germline loops: CDR1 SGHTA, CDR2 FQGNSA. This CDR3 spans 15 amino acids. Trimming took 2 bases from V and 5 from J, leaving 13 bases between them. The DNA for the CDR3 is TGTGCCAGCAGCTTATCGGTAGGCCCGAACAATGAGCAGTTCTTC. This gives the protein CASSLSVGPNNEQFF. The whole variable domain, filled in from reference TRBV7-2 and TRBJ2-1, reads GAGVSQSPSNKVTEKGKDVELRCDPISGHTALYWYRQSLGQGLEFLIYFQGNSAPDKSGLPSDRFSAERTGGSVSTLTIQRTQQEDSAVYLCASSLSVGPNNEQFFGPGTRLTVL.

This sequence joins TRBV5-4 and TRBJ2-3, with TRBD2 matching 11 bases. CDR3 length equals 17 residues. With 2 bases clipped from V and 0 bases from J, the junction kept 5 bases outside the gene matches. Germline V lookup: CDR1 SGHNT, CDR2 YYREEE (reference sequence). Here the CDR3 reads CASSFRLAGTSTDTQYF. The CDR3, as DNA: TGTGCCAGCAGCTTTCGACTAGCGGGGACTAGCACAGATACGCAGTATTTT.

This clone was seen once. The chain carries TRBV30 and TRBJ1-2; 8 positions match TRBD1. The CDR3 is 12 residues long. Germline-derived CDR1 and CDR2 are GTSNPN and SVGIG (reference sequence). V gave up 3 bases and J gave up 8 bases; unmatched junction bases: 5. The CDR3 DNA sequence: TGTGCCTGGAGCGGACAGGGCGGAGGCTACACCTTC. Residues: CAWSGQGGGYTF.

A single count supports this clone. This sequence joins TRBV7-2 and TRBJ1-2; D may be TRBD1 (6 bases). Trimming removed 5 bases at V and 6 bases at J, with 13 bases between. CDR3 size: 13 residues. Germline V CDR1 and CDR2: SGHTA, FQGNSA. The CDR3, as DNA: TGTGCCAGCAGCCGTAGGGGGAGGGATGGCTACACCTTC. Its translation: CASSRRGRDGYTF.

This rearrangement joins TRBV27 to TRBJ2-5, with D perhaps given as TRBD1 or TRBD2 (6 bases each). Trimming took off 2 bases at V and 5 bases at J, with 12 bases between the two ends. From germline, CDR1 is MNHEY and CDR2 SMNVEV (reference sequence). This CDR3 spans 14 amino acids. The CDR3 region is CASSLRGAVETQYF. The CDR3 nucleotides are TGTGCCAGCAGTTTAAGGGGGGCCGTGGAGACCCAGTACTTC.

The J gene is TRBJ1-4, the V gene TRBV12-2. TRBV12-2 corresponds to a pseudogene. CDR3 length: 17 residues. CDR3 sequence reads: CASRLLAELATNEKLFF. As DNA, the CDR3 is TGTGCAAGTCGCTTACTGGCGGAACTTGCAACTAATGAAAAACTGTTTTTT.

This chain uses TRBV7-6 with TRBJ2-5; no firm D call. Trimming shortened V by 1 base and J by 6 bases, and 9 bases separated the two germline ends. This CDR3 has 13 amino acids. The germline CDR1 and CDR2 sequences are SGHVS and FNYEAQ. The CDR3 sequence is CASSLDTPQTQYF. CDR3 nucleotides: TGTGCCAGCAGCTTAGATACGCCTCAGACCCAGTACTTC.

The J gene is TRBJ1-1, the V gene TRBV6-5, with D hard to call. Looked up from germline, CDR1 is MNHEY and CDR2 is SVGAGI. The CDR3 spans 13 residues. The germline V and J ends were trimmed by 5 bases and 1 base, with 8 bases remaining between them. The CDR3: CASSPIENTEAFF. The CDR3 DNA sequence: TGTGCCAGCAGTCCCATTGAGAACACTGAAGCTTTCTTT.

The chain joins TRBV5-6 to TRBJ1-2; 10 positions match TRBD1. This CDR3 region has 14 residues. Unmatched junction bases numbered 4, after V lost 5 bases and J lost 3 bases. CDR1 is SGHDT and CDR2 is YYEEEE in the germline V gene. The CDR3, as DNA: TGTGCCAGCAGTTGGACAGGGGGGGACTATGGCTACACCTTC. This translates into CASSWTGGDYGYTF.

The chain has TRBV7-9 and TRBJ2-1, with 9 bases fitting TRBD2. CDR3 size: 14 residues. V was clipped by 4 bases and J by 9 bases; unmatched bases: 7. Germline values: CDR1 SEHNR, CDR2 FQNEAQ (reference sequence). The CDR3 loop reads CASSSGTSYGEQFF. The DNA for the CDR3 is TGTGCCAGCAGCTCCGGGACTAGCTATGGTGAGCAGTTCTTC.